What follows are 17 T cell receptor beta chains derived from one specimen sequenced in a study of cytotoxic CD8 clonotypes in ibrutinib-treated CLL. TCRdb's table, derived via immunoSEQ multiplex PCR, lists solely in-frame clones and lacks some. The sample carries approximately 190,000 clones, roughly three quarters recorded once. Sequences were derived from PBMCs, sampled after 12 months of ibrutinib treatment. Receptors were obtained from a human donor with chronic lymphocytic leukemia.

The chain employs TRBV5-4 and TRBJ1-5; D not certain. This CDR3 is built from 12 residues. Germline CDR1 reads SGHNT; CDR2 reads YYREEE (reference sequence). Trimming removed 4 bases from V and 3 bases from J, with 5 bases in between. DNA for the CDR3: TGTGCCAGCAGCGAACCCAATCAGCCCCAGCATTTT. This gives the protein CASSEPNQPQHF. Full variable domain (rest looked up from reference TRBV5-4 and TRBJ1-5): ETGVTQSPTHLIKTRGQQVTLRCSSQSGHNTVSWYQQALGQGPQFIFQYYREEENGRGNFPPRFSGLQFPNYSSELNVNALELDDSALYLCASSEPNQPQHFGDGTRLSIL.

The V gene is TRBV5-1, the J gene TRBJ1-2, with 8 nucleotides matching TRBD1. Germline lookup yields CDR1 SGHRS and CDR2 YFSETQ. V trimming: 4 bases; J trimming: 3 bases; junction bases outside the gene matches: 8. The CDR3 sequence is 15 residues long. In nucleotides, the CDR3 is TGCGCCAGCAGCCTGGCTACAGGGGGGGACTATGGCTACACCTTC. This sequence encodes CASSLATGGDYGYTF. Using reference TRBV5-1 and TRBJ1-2 for the parts outside the CDR3, the full variable domain is KAGVTQTPRYLIKTRGQQVTLSCSPISGHRSVSWYQQTPGQGLQFLFEYFSETQRNKGNFPGRFSGRQFSNSRSEMNVSTLELGDSALYLCASSLATGGDYGYTFGSGTRLTVV.

This clone appeared a single time. The rearrangement joins TRBV5-4 to TRBJ2-3; 8 nucleotides agree with TRBD1. The CDR3 consists of 14 residues. V lost 4 bases and J lost 1; bases outside the gene matches: 2. Germline V lookup: CDR1 SGHNT, CDR2 YYREEE (reference sequence). The chain's CDR3 is CASSRTGRTDTQYF. The CDR3 DNA reads TGTGCCAGCAGCCGGACAGGGCGCACAGATACGCAGTATTTT.

J is TRBJ2-4 and V is TRBV12-5; D unclear. The length of the CDR3 is 14 residues. Trimming removed 10 bases at V and 5 bases at J, with 18 bases between. Germline CDR1 LGHNT, CDR2 FRNRAP. CDR3 residues: CATSWKGRQNIQYF. CDR3 nucleotide sequence: TGTGCTACCTCGTGGAAGGGTAGGCAAAACATTCAGTACTTC.

The chain carries TRBV5-1 and TRBJ1-5; TRBD1 aligns across 10 bases. Germline loops: CDR1 SGHRS, CDR2 YFSETQ. V lost 4 bases to trimming and J lost 7 bases; unmatched junction nucleotides: 5. This CDR3 has 14 residues. The CDR3 coding sequence is TGCGCCAGCAGCCCGGGACAGGGGAACCAGCCCCAGCATTTT. Translating it yields CASSPGQGNQPQHF.

The V gene is TRBV5-1, the J gene TRBJ2-3, with 11 bases lining up with TRBD2. The CDR3 is made up of 19 amino acids. Germline lookup yields CDR1 SGHRS and CDR2 YFSETQ. The V and J ends lost 0 bases and 0 bases, in that order; junction bases with no gene match: 9. The CDR3 bases are TGCGCCAGCAGCTTGGGACTAGCGGGACAATACCCTAGCACAGATACGCAGTATTTT. As protein: CASSLGLAGQYPSTDTQYF.

The rearrangement links TRBV29-1 to TRBJ1-1; 9 bases fit TRBD1. The CDR3 contains 13 residues. V shed 6 bases and J 5 bases; nucleotides not matched to a gene: 7. Germline V gene data show CDR1 as SQVTM and CDR2 as ANQGSEA. The CDR3: CSVARDRVTEAFF. The CDR3 region has the DNA TGCAGCGTGGCGAGGGACAGGGTAACTGAAGCTTTCTTT.

The sample holds one count of this clone. The CDR3 loop reads CASSESFGTGPVGTEAFF. CDR3 nucleotide sequence: TGTGCCAGCAGTGAATCGTTCGGGACAGGTCCCGTGGGGACTGAAGCTTTCTTT. The chain recombines TRBV25-1 with TRBJ1-1; TRBD1 aligns across 8 bases. The germline CDR1 and CDR2 sequences are MGHDK and SYGVNS. The trim removed 1 base at V and 5 bases at J, leaving 15 bases unmatched. This CDR3 has 18 amino acids.

This rearrangement joins TRBV2 to TRBJ2-5, with 8 bases fitting TRBD1. CDR3 size: 12 residues. Looked up from germline, CDR1 is SNHLY and CDR2 is FYNNEI. After removal of 8 bases from V and 5 bases from J, the junction contained 4 bases not matched to a gene. CDR3 sequence: CASAGGGETQYF. CDR3 bases: TGTGCCAGCGCAGGGGGCGGGGAGACCCAGTACTTC.

This chain uses TRBV28 with TRBJ1-4, with a possible D match to TRBD1 (6 bases). V was clipped by 3 bases and J by 8 bases, with 13 bases between them. The CDR3 has 14 amino acids. CDR1 and CDR2 (germline): MDHEN, SYDVKM. The CDR3 sequence: CASSLSQGWEKLFF. CDR3 bases: TGTGCCAGCAGTTTGAGCCAGGGGTGGGAAAAACTGTTTTTT.

The V call is TRBV29-1, the J call TRBJ1-1; 7 nucleotides line up with TRBD1. CDR1 is SQVTM, CDR2 ANQGSEA, per germline. Trimming at V came to 6 bases and at J to 2 bases, leaving 3 bases not matched to a gene. The CDR3 covers 12 residues. The chain's CDR3 is CSVRQGNTEAFF. The DNA of the CDR3 is TGCAGCGTCAGACAGGGTAACACTGAAGCTTTCTTT.

V is TRBV27 and J is TRBJ2-1; D possibly uses TRBD1 or TRBD2 (6 bases each). V was shortened by 3 bases and J by 8 bases, with 23 bases between the two germline ends. The CDR3 sequence is 17 residues long. In germline, CDR1 is MNHEY, CDR2 SMNVEV (reference sequence). DNA for the CDR3: TGTGCCAGCAGTTTGATGGGGGCTAGATTGGGAGGCGATGAGCAGTTCTTC. Its protein product is CASSLMGARLGGDEQFF.

The chain combines TRBV18 with TRBJ1-1; D is ambiguous. Trimming cost V 0 bases and J 1 base, with 3 bases left between them. The germline V gene has CDR1 KGHSH and CDR2 LQKENI. This CDR3 spans 13 amino acids. The CDR3 region has the DNA TGTGCCAGCTCACCACCGGAGAACACTGAAGCTTTCTTT. It yields the protein CASSPPENTEAFF.

V usage is TRBV9 and J usage is TRBJ2-2; no clear D gene. This CDR3 is 11 amino acids long. With 1 base removed from V and 7 bases from J, the gap between germline ends came to 2 bases. Germline loops: CDR1 SGDLS, CDR2 YYNGEE. The CDR3 coding sequence is TGTGCCAGCAGCGTACGCGGGGAGCTGTTTTTT. It specifies CASSVRGELFF.

The CDR3 is CASSLNPGLSGNTIYF. The CDR3 DNA reads as TGCGCCAGCAGCTTGAACCCAGGGCTTTCAGGAAACACCATATATTTT. The chain combines TRBV5-1 with TRBJ1-3, with D possibly TRBD1 on 5 matching bases. CDR3 length: 16 residues. Trimming stripped 1 base from V and 4 bases from J, with 15 bases between. Germline CDR1 SGHRS, CDR2 YFSETQ.

The chain carries TRBV7-8 and TRBJ2-7; 7 positions match TRBD2. Germline-derived CDR1 and CDR2 are SGHVS and FQNEAQ. The trim removed 0 bases at V and 0 bases at J, leaving 5 bases unmatched. The CDR3 runs to 16 residues. The CDR3 DNA reads TGTGCCAGCAGCTTAGCGCTGACTAGCTCCTCCTACGAGCAGTACTTC. This encodes CASSLALTSSSYEQYF.

This clone was recorded once. The J gene is TRBJ2-1, the V gene TRBV5-1; 8 bases agree with TRBD1. The CDR3 consists of 15 residues. J lost 6 bases, V lost 4 bases, and 9 bases had no gene match. CDR1 SGHRS and CDR2 YFSETQ come from the germline V gene. CDR3 amino acids: CASSPGQGQVNEQFF. In DNA form, the CDR3 reads TGCGCCAGCAGCCCCGGACAGGGTCAGGTCAATGAGCAGTTCTTC.